Following are 5 T cell receptor beta chains from one sample sequenced in a study of blood T cell repertoires in COVID-19 (dated by TCRdb to about 2020). Receptor libraries were prepared by the immunoSEQ multiplex PCR assay. Drawn from immuneACCESS, this table holds only the in-frame rearrangements with V and J called that TCRdb kept. Clones are partly lost; checked studies trace under half to an unresolved V gene and leave the rest unexplained. For this sample the table gives 65,000 to 100,000 clones, of which around 88% were detected only once. Approximately 4.4% of the sample belongs to the ten largest clones. Sample: peripheral blood. All receptors derive from a woman of 80 years or more with acute or convalescent COVID-19.

This chain links TRBV28 with TRBJ2-7; 7 bases are a match to TRBD2. The germline gives CDR1 MDHEN, CDR2 SYDVKM. The trim removed 6 bases at V and 5 bases at J, leaving 13 bases unmatched. The CDR3 consists of 15 residues. The CDR3: CASSPGLPRDHEQYF. Written as DNA, the CDR3 is TGTGCCAGCAGCCCGGGACTACCGAGGGACCACGAGCAGTACTTC.

The chain couples TRBV29-1 to TRBJ1-5; the match to TRBD1 covers 7 bases. CDR1 SQVTM and CDR2 ANQGSEA come from the germline V gene. The CDR3 extends over 14 amino acids. Losses at the gene ends were 7 bases for V and 4 bases for J; bases not matched to a gene: 10. CDR3 protein: CSASPPGQNQPQHF. The CDR3 DNA reads as TGCAGCGCCTCACCACCGGGACAGAATCAGCCCCAGCATTTT.

The chain links TRBV5-1 to TRBJ2-7; 9 bases map to TRBD2. V gave up 4 bases and J gave up 6 bases; unmatched junction bases: 14. CDR1 is SGHRS and CDR2 is YFSETQ in the germline V gene. The CDR3 has 16 amino acids. CDR3 nucleotide sequence: TGCGCCAGCAGCCCTACGTTTAGCGGGAGAGGGACCGAGCAGTACTTC. It specifies CASSPTFSGRGTEQYF.

This chain joins TRBV14 and TRBJ2-2; 9 nucleotides match TRBD2. This CDR3 comprises 16 residues. The V and J ends lost 6 bases and 1 base, in that order; junction bases with no gene match: 6. Germline assignment: CDR1 SGHDN and CDR2 FVKESK. The CDR3 here is CASSQIAGVNTGELFF. DNA for the CDR3: TGTGCCAGCAGTCAGATAGCGGGAGTGAACACCGGGGAGCTGTTTTTT.

The V gene is TRBV6-6, the J gene TRBJ2-1; 10 nucleotides align to TRBD2. Germline V lookup: CDR1 MNHNY, CDR2 SVGAGI (reference sequence). The CDR3 consists of 15 residues. The V and J ends lost 6 bases and 5 bases, in that order; junction bases with no gene match: 7. CDR3: CASRATSGEHNEQFF. CDR3 coding DNA: TGTGCCAGCAGGGCTACTAGCGGGGAACACAATGAGCAGTTCTTC.